This TCR beta chain appears in the sequencing data of a study of control samples from healthy donors and cancer patients. CDR3 length: 14 amino acids. Trimming removed 3 bases from V and 6 bases from J, with 18 bases in between. Germline lookup yields CDR1 DFQATT and CDR2 SNEGSKA (reference sequence). Using immunoSEQ multiplex PCR, the repertoire was profiled, and TCRdb retains in-frame clones only, with some absent. This table holds 140,000 to 150,000 clones, 80% to 95% found once. V usage is TRBV20-1 and J usage is TRBJ2-7; perhaps D is TRBD1 or TRBD2 (6 bases each). The sample consisted of blood. The TCR comes from a man aged 18 to 29 in good health. The CDR3 loop reads CSASKGTGAGEQYF. The CDR3 nucleotides are TGCAGTGCTAGTAAGGGGACGGGGGCTGGCGAGCAGTACTTC.